Sequencing of this T cell receptor (beta chain) was carried out in a study of T cells in Graves' hyperthyroidism and ophthalmopathy. Study-level points and caveats: A model of 13 V-J features distinguished ophthalmopathy from stable hyperthyroidism.

This clonotype was detected ten times or more. Antigen: not known. Per germline, CDR1 MNHNS and CDR2 SASEGT. This CDR3 has 14 amino acids. Trimming removed 6 bases from V and 1 base from J, with 12 bases in between. Based on clinical symptoms, serum thyroxine and TRAb, thyroid ultrasound and orbital computed tomography, diagnoses were reached. The source material, RNA transcripts, was used to amplify TCR beta CDR3 regions. When the TCR CDR3 underwent first-round RT-PCR, the HTBI primer set was used. From the multiplex PCR reads, TCRdb called clonotypes with MiXCR, one entry per CDR3 protein. The sample comprises under 300,000 distinct CDR3 sequences, roughly an eighth of which are singletons, and roughly 7.7% rests with the top ten.

This TCR was sampled from a woman aged 40-49 years with Graves' hyperthyroidism. The chain couples TRBV6-1 to TRBJ1-1, with D perhaps matching TRBD1 (5 bases). Sequenced sample: blood. As DNA, the CDR3 is TGTGCCAGCAGCCCTCTGGGGGGGAACACTGAAGCTTTCTTT. It is translated as CASSPLGGNTEAFF.